In this sample, the clone carrying this T cell receptor beta chain turned up many times. Its antigen is as yet unknown. Reverse transcription used about 500 ng RNA and constant-region primers for alpha and beta. Separate chain-specific third strand synthesis with multiplexing indices produced the alpha and beta libraries. Each molecule carried a 12-nucleotide identifier made of two joined random hexamers added before amplification. Using its own MiXCR run on the 5' RACE reads, TCRdb lists one record per CDR3 protein. The sample lists roughly 6,600 distinct CDR3 sequences, more than 9% seen once, with around 18% in the top ten. These data come from a study of HIV-infected patients and healthy controls. Study results and limitations: During therapy, HIV-associated CDR3s fell significantly in frequency, while CMV-associated CDR3s did not change significantly.

Antiretroviral therapy had run roughly three months, about 14 weeks, before follow-up blood collection. Whole blood was used without fractionation, so all unsorted peripheral T cells were included. A roughly 2.4 ml peripheral blood sample was taken for RNA. The sequenced sample was blood, obtained during antiretroviral therapy. The TCR sequence derives from an adult with HIV infection.

The CDR3 DNA follows: TGTGCCAGTAGTATCTTGCCCTTAGATGAGCAGTTCTTC. It yields the protein CASSILPLDEQFF. V usage is TRBV19 and J usage is TRBJ2-1; D gene ambiguous. The CDR3 consists of 13 residues. V was pared by 3 bases and J by 8 bases, with 11 bases between. The germline V gene has CDR1 LNHDA and CDR2 SQIVND (reference sequence).